This T cell receptor (beta chain) was identified in a study of blood T cell repertoires in COVID-19. As for the study in general: Samples taken during acute and convalescent COVID-19 were collected in the United States, Italy and Spain.

Measured with immunoSEQ multiplex PCR; TCRdb has only the in-frame clones, and not every one. The table has approximately 230,000 clones, just over 85% seen once. Allocation to cohorts depended on clinical history reported by the participants. The CDR3 spans 16 residues. The germline V gene has CDR1 SNHLY and CDR2 FYNNEI. V gave up 2 bases and J gave up 4 bases, with 15 bases separating them. The chain carries TRBV2 and TRBJ1-3; D is unclear. This TCR was recovered from a man aged 35 to 55 who had recovered from COVID-19. Sequenced input: PBMCs or T cells enriched from blood (not recorded which). The CDR3 protein is CASSETATIGGNTIYF. In nucleotides, the CDR3 is TGTGCCAGCAGTGAAACCGCCACTATAGGCGGAAACACCATATATTTT.